These 21 T cell receptor beta chains originate from one sample sequenced in a study of metastatic and nonmetastatic thyroid tumors. The entire patient cohort was treatment-naive prior to thyroid surgery. TCRdb re-clonotyped the PCR reads through MiXCR. Of 85,000 to 100,000 clones listed, 10% to 15% are singletons. Sequencing was done on a sample of blood. Every receptor here comes from a female donor with papillary thyroid cancer or a benign thyroid nodule (not recorded which). Some clones in this sample may be carry-over from other donors' samples.

This clone was observed at least ten times. The J gene is TRBJ2-7, the V gene TRBV4-3; the D is unclear. The CDR3 totals 15 residues. V lost 1 base, J lost 3 bases, and 13 bases lay in between. Germline V gene data show CDR1 as LGHNA and CDR2 as YSLEER. The DNA for the CDR3 is TGCGCCAGCAGCCAAGTCATCGGATCGAGCTACGAGCAGTACTTC. It yields the protein CASSQVIGSSYEQYF.

This clone occurred many times. The chain carries TRBV11-1 and TRBJ2-6, with 7 bases lining up with TRBD2. The length of the CDR3 is 17 residues. CDR1 and CDR2 from the germline V gene are SGHAT and FQDESV (reference sequence). V shed 5 bases and J 3 bases; nucleotides not matched to a gene: 10. The CDR3 DNA sequence: TGTGCCAGCAGCCCCGGGACTATGGTCTATGGGGCCAACGTCCTGACTTTC. As protein: CASSPGTMVYGANVLTF.

This clone was counted at least ten times. The V gene is TRBV7-2, the J gene TRBJ2-2; D is uncertain. The germline V and J ends were trimmed by 5 bases and 8 bases, with 12 bases remaining between them. This CDR3 is built from 13 residues. The germline CDR1 and CDR2 sequences are SGHTA and FQGNSA. This CDR3 is CASSRPASGELFF. The CDR3 nucleotides read TGTGCCAGCAGCCGACCTGCTTCAGGGGAGCTGTTTTTT.

Regarding this clone: Compared with germline, one end of the junction differs, possibly owing to a read error. The chain couples TRBV20-1 to TRBJ1-3, with D possibly being TRBD1 (5 bases). The germline CDR1 and CDR2 sequences are DFQATT and SNEGSKA (reference sequence). The CDR3 totals 17 residues. CDR3 sequence (DNA): TGCAGTGCTAGAGAGGGGACCCCCGACTCATCTGGAAAGACCATATATTTT. It translates to CSAREGTPDSSGKTIYF.

There are many counts of this clone. J is TRBJ2-2 and V is TRBV11-3; tentative D call: TRBD1 (6 bases). Germline V lookup: CDR1 SGHNT, CDR2 YENEEA. Trimming took 2 bases from V and 3 from J, leaving 16 bases between them. CDR3 size: 17 residues. The CDR3 loop is CASSLKIVGTHTGELFF. CDR3 nucleotide sequence: TGTGCCAGCAGCTTAAAGATAGTCGGGACACACACCGGGGAGCTGTTTTTT. Together with reference TRBV11-3 and TRBJ2-2, the CDR3 gives the full variable domain: EAGVVQSPRYKIIEKKQPVAFWCNPISGHNTLYWYLQNLGQGPELLIRYENEEAVDDSQLPKDRFSAERLKGVDSTLKIQPAELGDSAVYLCASSLKIVGTHTGELFFGEGSRLTVL.

This clone was counted ten times or more. V is TRBV2 and J is TRBJ2-3, with 7 bases identical to TRBD2. Germline CDR1 reads SNHLY; CDR2 reads FYNNEI. This CDR3 contains 15 residues. The trim removed 2 bases at V and 2 bases at J, leaving 4 bases unmatched. For the CDR3, the DNA is TGTGCCAGCAGTGAACTAGCGGCCAACACAGATACGCAGTATTTT. It yields the protein CASSELAANTDTQYF. The whole variable domain, remainder taken from reference TRBV2 and TRBJ2-3, is EPEVTQTPSHQVTQMGQEVILRCVPISNHLYFYWYRQILGQKVEFLVSFYNNEISEKSEIFDDQFSVERPDGSNFTLKIRSTKLEDSAMYFCASSELAANTDTQYFGPGTRLTVL.

This clone showed up many times. CDR3 in DNA: TGTGCCAGCAGCTTAGTTGTAGAGACCCAGTACTTC. Its translation: CASSLVVETQYF. The V gene is TRBV7-2, the J gene TRBJ2-5; no clear D. This CDR3 contains 12 residues. CDR1 SGHTA and CDR2 FQGNSA come from the germline V gene. Deletions cut 1 base from V and 4 bases from J, with 4 bases between. Full variable domain (remainder filled in from reference TRBV7-2 and TRBJ2-5): GAGVSQSPSNKVTEKGKDVELRCDPISGHTALYWYRQSLGQGLEFLIYFQGNSAPDKSGLPSDRFSAERTGGSVSTLTIQRTQQEDSAVYLCASSLVVETQYFGPGTRLLVL.

This clone showed up many times. This sequence joins TRBV6-1 and TRBJ2-6; a possible D gene is TRBD1 (7 bases). The CDR3 extends over 19 amino acids. The V gene's germline CDR1 is MNHNS and CDR2 SASEGT. Trimming pared 6 bases from V and 0 bases from J, leaving 21 bases between. CDR3 amino acids: CASREARGMGLSGANVLTF. DNA for the CDR3: TGTGCCAGCAGGGAGGCCAGGGGGATGGGACTCTCTGGGGCCAACGTCCTGACTTTC.

The table lists this clone with many counts. V usage is TRBV11-2 and J usage is TRBJ1-5; 8 nucleotides match TRBD1. The germline CDR1 and CDR2 sequences are SGHAT and FQNNGV. The CDR3 sequence is 15 residues long. V lost 3 bases to trimming and J lost 4 bases; unmatched junction nucleotides: 5. In DNA form, the CDR3 reads TGTGCCAGCAGCTTTGGGACAGGACGGAATCAGCCCCAGCATTTT. This encodes CASSFGTGRNQPQHF.

This clone has ten or more counts. V is TRBV6-1 and J is TRBJ2-1; 8 bases are shared with TRBD2. The ends lost 5 bases at V and 0 bases at J; junction bases unmatched: 6. The CDR3 sequence is 16 residues long. CDR1 and CDR2 (germline): MNHNS, SASEGT. The CDR3 DNA sequence: TGTGCCAGCAGTCCGGGGGGGTATCCCTCCTACAATGAGCAGTTCTTC. It translates to CASSPGGYPSYNEQFF.

This clone has at least ten counts. The gene calls are TRBV19 and TRBJ1-2; TRBD1 is a possible D gene (6 bases). Trimming cost V 4 bases and J 3 bases, with 18 bases left between them. The CDR3 sequence is 16 residues long. Looked up from germline, CDR1 is LNHDA and CDR2 is SQIVND (reference sequence). The CDR3 region is CASSTTNRELHYGYTF. In DNA form, the CDR3 reads TGTGCCAGTAGTACCACTAACAGGGAGCTTCACTATGGCTACACCTTC.

Ten or more counts support this clone. V is TRBV7-9 and J is TRBJ2-7; D is tentatively TRBD1 or TRBD2 (5 bases each). Germline V lookup: CDR1 SEHNR, CDR2 FQNEAQ (reference sequence). V lost 2 bases to trimming and J lost 0 bases, with 11 bases between them. This CDR3 spans 15 amino acids. CDR3: CASSLSRDGSYEQYF. The CDR3 coding sequence is TGTGCCAGCAGCTTATCAAGGGACGGCTCCTACGAGCAGTACTTC.

This clone was recorded at least ten times. The chain has TRBV7-2 and TRBJ1-5, with unresolved D. The V gene lost 1 base and the J gene lost 8 bases, with 18 bases spanning the gap. The CDR3 consists of 16 residues. Germline values: CDR1 SGHTA, CDR2 FQGNSA. The CDR3 region is CASSLGEGPKSEPQHF. As DNA, the CDR3 is TGTGCCAGCAGCTTAGGGGAAGGCCCAAAGTCGGAGCCCCAGCATTTT.

The table lists this clone with many counts. The chain carries TRBV6-1 and TRBJ2-1; D unresolved. Trimming left V 2 bases short and J 4 bases short, with 15 bases between. This CDR3 is built from 16 residues. Looked up from germline, CDR1 is MNHNS and CDR2 is SASEGT. The CDR3 reads CASSESSTRQYNEQFF. The CDR3 bases are TGTGCCAGCAGTGAATCGTCGACCCGGCAGTACAATGAGCAGTTCTTC.

This clone has just a few counts. This may be a read error, as it is one base from a much larger clone. The rearrangement uses TRBV28 and TRBJ2-5; D not resolved. Germline V gene lookup returns CDR1 MDHEN and CDR2 SYDVKM. The CDR3 loop spans 11 amino acids. CDR3 amino acids: CTSRNLETQYF. The CDR3 coding sequence is TGTACCAGCAGAAATCTGGAGACCCAGTACTTC.

This clone appeared many times. V is TRBV12-3 or TRBV12-4 and J is TRBJ1-1; 8 bases match TRBD1. The CDR3 extends over 13 amino acids. With 6 bases clipped from V and 4 bases from J, the junction kept 4 bases outside the gene matches. The CDR3 sequence is CASSKQGGTEAFF. The CDR3 region has the DNA TGTGCCAGCAGCAAACAGGGGGGCACTGAAGCTTTCTTT.

This clone was detected many times. The chain couples TRBV4-3 to TRBJ1-4; maybe TRBD1 (5 bases). The CDR3 sequence is 14 residues long. Germline V gene sequence: CDR1 LGHNA, CDR2 YSLEER. Trimming took off 9 bases at V and 5 bases at J, with 16 bases between the two ends. The DNA of the CDR3 is TGCGCCAGATTGGGGGAGGGGCAGAATGAAAAACTGTTTTTT. Translation gives CARLGEGQNEKLFF.

This clone was observed at least ten times. The J gene is TRBJ1-2, the V gene TRBV28; no definite D call. This CDR3 has 18 residues. V was trimmed by 3 bases and J by 4 bases, leaving 24 bases between them. Germline V gives CDR1 MDHEN, CDR2 SYDVKM. In nucleotides, the CDR3 is TGTGCCAGCAGTTTTTCGGTCCAGCGCCTGGATATGCCCTATGGCTACACCTTC. Its protein product is CASSFSVQRLDMPYGYTF.

This clone was seen many times. The rearrangement joins TRBV27 to TRBJ2-7; D remains unclear. The germline V and J ends were trimmed by 5 bases and 7 bases, with 15 bases remaining between them. This CDR3 spans 13 amino acids. Germline values: CDR1 MNHEY, CDR2 SMNVEV (reference sequence). CDR3 DNA sequence: TGTGCCAGCAGTCCCCGCAGGCCGTCAGAGCAGTACTTC. Translated, it gives CASSPRRPSEQYF.

In its sample, this clone was seen many times. The genes are TRBV4-1 and TRBJ2-1, with D possibly being TRBD2 (6 bases). The germline V and J ends were trimmed by 4 bases and 2 bases, with 18 bases remaining between them. This CDR3 is 17 amino acids long. Germline V gene lookup returns CDR1 MGHRA and CDR2 YSYEKL. The CDR3 bases are TGCGCCAGCAGCCCCCGGCGCGGGACTCCACCCTACAATGAGCAGTTCTTC. This translates into CASSPRRGTPPYNEQFF.

J is TRBJ2-2 and V is TRBV20-1; D gene uncertain. Trimming removed 6 bases from V and 4 bases from J, with 21 bases in between. The germline V gene has CDR1 DFQATT and CDR2 SNEGSKA (reference sequence). The CDR3 covers 16 residues. CDR3 protein: CSATARSVRCTGELFF. CDR3 sequence (DNA): TGCAGTGCAACTGCACGATCAGTGAGGTGCACCGGGGAGCTGTTTTTT.